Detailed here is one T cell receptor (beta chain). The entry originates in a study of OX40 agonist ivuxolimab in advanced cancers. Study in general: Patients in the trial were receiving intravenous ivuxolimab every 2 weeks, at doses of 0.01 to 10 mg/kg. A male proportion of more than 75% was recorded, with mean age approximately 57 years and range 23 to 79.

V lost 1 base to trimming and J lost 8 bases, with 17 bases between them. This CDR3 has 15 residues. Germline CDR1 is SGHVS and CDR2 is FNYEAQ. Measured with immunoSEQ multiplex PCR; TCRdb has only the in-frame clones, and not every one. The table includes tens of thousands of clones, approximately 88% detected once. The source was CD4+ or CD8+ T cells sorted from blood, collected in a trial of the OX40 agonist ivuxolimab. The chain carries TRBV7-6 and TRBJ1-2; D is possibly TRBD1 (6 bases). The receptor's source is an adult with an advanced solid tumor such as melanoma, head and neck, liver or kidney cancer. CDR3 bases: TGTGCCAGCAGCTTAGGGGCCGGGACAATGGAAGGCTACACCTTC. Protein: CASSLGAGTMEGYTF. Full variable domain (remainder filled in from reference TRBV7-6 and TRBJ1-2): GAGVSQSPRYKVTKRGQDVALRCDPISGHVSLYWYRQALGQGPEFLTYFNYEAQQDKSGLPNDRFSAERPEGSISTLTIQRTEQRDSAMYRCASSLGAGTMEGYTFGSGTRLTVV.